The 25 T cell receptor beta chains in this list originate from one sample, sequenced in a study of CD4 T cells in relation to SARS-CoV-2 and coronaviruses. The data were produced by immunoSEQ multiplex PCR, yet TCRdb's version contains in-frame clones alone and is incomplete. The sample shows more than 25,000 clones, about two thirds of them seen only once. The unexposed donors gave CD4+ T cells in about 2010-2019, prior to COVID-19. After about 10 days of culture, CD4+ T cells were isolated. Antigens of these TCRs are unknown. Sequenced material: CD4+ T cells from PBMCs, cultured in vitro. These receptors came from a human donor in good health.

This clone occurred a few times. The chain links TRBV2 to TRBJ2-1; maybe TRBD1 (5 bases). The CDR3 extends over 12 amino acids. The ends were cut back, 6 bases at V and 6 bases at J, with 9 bases in the middle. CDR1 SNHLY and CDR2 FYNNEI come from the germline V gene. CDR3 DNA sequence: TGTGCCAGCAGGGGGCCCCCCAATGAGCAGTTCTTC. Its translation: CASRGPPNEQFF.

The chain employs TRBV7-2 and TRBJ2-7; TRBD2 agrees at 9 bases. Trimming removed 5 bases from V and 2 bases from J; junction bases left unmatched: 7. The CDR3 runs to 15 residues. Germline V gene data show CDR1 as SGHTA and CDR2 as FQGNSA. CDR3 nucleotides: TGTGCCAGCAGCACCTCTAGCGGGACGCCCTACGAGCAGTACTTC. Its protein product is CASSTSSGTPYEQYF.

The chain has TRBV7-3 and TRBJ2-1, with D perhaps matching TRBD1 or TRBD2 (5 bases each). Germline V gives CDR1 SGHTA, CDR2 FQGTGA. The CDR3 spans 12 residues. With 5 bases removed from V and 10 bases from J, the gap between germline ends came to 12 bases. CDR3 residues: CASSPGTEEQFF. The CDR3 DNA reads as TGTGCCAGCAGCCCCGGGACGGAGGAGCAGTTCTTC.

This clone occurred once. V usage is TRBV18 and J usage is TRBJ2-1, with D possibly matching TRBD1 (6 bases). Germline assignment: CDR1 KGHSH and CDR2 LQKENI. The CDR3 is 16 amino acids. With 4 bases removed from V and 1 base from J, the gap between germline ends came to 14 bases. CDR3 residues: CASSQAGGRSYNEQFF. The CDR3 coding sequence is TGTGCCAGCTCACAAGCTGGGGGCAGATCCTACAATGAGCAGTTCTTC.

The chain carries TRBV9 and TRBJ2-7; 9 positions match TRBD2. CDR1 and CDR2 (germline): SGDLS, YYNGEE. The CDR3 contains 15 residues. V was clipped by 0 bases and J by 6 bases; unmatched bases: 7. DNA for the CDR3: TGTGCCAGCAGCGTAGGGGGGGCTAGCGGGACCGAGCAGTACTTC. It yields the protein CASSVGGASGTEQYF.

The V call is TRBV27, the J call TRBJ2-7; possibly TRBD2 for D (5 bases). The germline gives CDR1 MNHEY, CDR2 SMNVEV (reference sequence). Trimming shortened V by 8 bases and J by 3 bases, and 14 bases separated the two germline ends. The CDR3 has 13 amino acids. The CDR3 DNA is TGTGCCAGCGATCTCGGACTGAACTACGAGCAGTACTTC. It codes for CASDLGLNYEQYF.

The CDR3 DNA sequence: TGTGCCAGCAGCTTTTTAGATCGGACAACTTCCACCGGGGAGCTGTTTTTT. This codes for CASSFLDRTTSTGELFF. This chain links TRBV5-6 with TRBJ2-2; perhaps TRBD1 as D (5 bases). Trimming stripped 2 bases from V and 4 bases from J, with 18 bases between. CDR3 size: 17 residues. Germline CDR1 is SGHDT and CDR2 is YYEEEE.

The chain employs TRBV5-6 and TRBJ1-3, with 7 bases fitting TRBD1. CDR1 and CDR2 (germline): SGHDT, YYEEEE. The V and J ends lost 3 bases and 4 bases, in that order; junction bases with no gene match: 10. The CDR3 has 16 amino acids. This CDR3 reads CASSSQATGLGNTIYF. The CDR3 bases are TGTGCCAGCAGCTCACAAGCGACAGGGTTAGGAAACACCATATATTTT.

This clone is a singleton in its sample. J is TRBJ1-1 and V is TRBV5-1; 7 bases align to TRBD1. CDR1 is SGHRS, CDR2 YFSETQ, per germline. With 0 bases clipped from V and 1 base from J, the junction kept 3 bases outside the gene matches. The CDR3 length is 15 residues. The CDR3 sequence is CASSLGDRENTEAFF. The CDR3 bases are TGCGCCAGCAGCTTGGGAGACAGGGAGAACACTGAAGCTTTCTTT.

The chain joins TRBV7-2 to TRBJ2-1, with 9 bases fitting TRBD2. The ends lost 4 bases at V and 2 bases at J; junction bases unmatched: 9. CDR3 length: 17 residues. Germline V gene sequence: CDR1 SGHTA, CDR2 FQGNSA. The CDR3 DNA sequence: TGTGCCAGCAGCTGGCGCAGACTAGCGGCTACCTACAATGAGCAGTTCTTC. Translating it yields CASSWRRLAATYNEQFF. The full variable domain, in which reference TRBV7-2 and TRBJ2-1 provide the parts outside the CDR3, is GAGVSQSPSNKVTEKGKDVELRCDPISGHTALYWYRQSLGQGLEFLIYFQGNSAPDKSGLPSDRFSAERTGGSVSTLTIQRTQQEDSAVYLCASSWRRLAATYNEQFFGPGTRLTVL.

V usage is TRBV19 and J usage is TRBJ2-3, with a tentative D call TRBD2 (6 bases). V was shortened by 7 bases and J by 4 bases, with 18 bases between the two germline ends. Germline V gene data show CDR1 as LNHDA and CDR2 as SQIVND (reference sequence). This CDR3 region has 15 residues. The CDR3, as DNA: TGTGCCAGTAAACCGGGACTCCTTAAGTCAGATACGCAGTATTTT. Translation: CASKPGLLKSDTQYF. The full variable domain, in which reference TRBV19 and TRBJ2-3 provide the parts outside the CDR3, is DGGITQSPKYLFRKEGQNVTLSCEQNLNHDAMYWYRQDPGQGLRLIYYSQIVNDFQKGDIAEGYSVSREKKESFPLTVTSAQKNPTAFYLCASKPGLLKSDTQYFGPGTRLTVL.

V gene TRBV5-1 combines with J gene TRBJ1-5; TRBD1 is a possible D gene (6 bases). V lost 4 bases, J lost 0 bases, and 11 bases lay in between. The CDR3 totals 15 residues. The germline V gene has CDR1 SGHRS and CDR2 YFSETQ. The CDR3 DNA sequence: TGCGCCAGCAGCACGACAGGAGGTAGCAATCAGCCCCAGCATTTT. The encoded protein is CASSTTGGSNQPQHF.

The chain is built from TRBV4-3 and TRBJ2-1; 16 bases map to TRBD2. J gave up 7 bases and V 0 bases, and 12 bases lay outside the gene matches. Looked up from germline, CDR1 is LGHNA and CDR2 is YSLEER. The CDR3 is 20 residues long. CDR3 residues: CASSQDGIPGLAGGLNEQFF. CDR3 in DNA: TGCGCCAGCAGCCAAGATGGGATCCCGGGACTAGCGGGAGGGCTAAATGAGCAGTTCTTC.

This clone has just a few counts. The chain joins TRBV5-1 to TRBJ2-5; TRBD2 agrees at 14 bases. J lost 3 bases, V lost 1 base, and 2 bases had no gene match. The CDR3 loop spans 16 amino acids. Germline CDR1 and CDR2: SGHRS and YFSETQ. Here the CDR3 reads CASSLSGLAGEETQYF. The CDR3 DNA follows: TGCGCCAGCAGCTTGTCGGGACTAGCGGGGGAAGAGACCCAGTACTTC.

The gene calls are TRBV18 and TRBJ1-2; D is perhaps TRBD1 (6 bases). V was clipped by 3 bases and J by 4 bases, with 18 bases between them. The CDR3 runs to 16 residues. Germline V gene lookup returns CDR1 KGHSH and CDR2 LQKENI. The CDR3 nucleotides read TGTGCCAGCTCACCTACCGAGGGGGGCGAAGTCTATGGCTACACCTTC. This gives the protein CASSPTEGGEVYGYTF.

The chain employs TRBV11-2 and TRBJ2-2, with 8 bases aligning to TRBD1. The germline CDR1 and CDR2 sequences are SGHAT and FQNNGV. This CDR3 is built from 15 residues. The V gene end was trimmed by 5 bases and the J gene end by 3 bases; junction bases not matched to a gene: 5. CDR3 sequence reads: CASSQGQADTGELFF. CDR3 nucleotides: TGTGCCAGCAGCCAGGGACAGGCTGACACCGGGGAGCTGTTTTTT. Filled out from reference TRBV11-2 and TRBJ2-2, the complete variable domain reads EAGVAQSPRYKIIEKRQSVAFWCNPISGHATLYWYQQILGQGPKLLIQFQNNGVVDDSQLPKDRFSAERLKGVDSTLKIQPAKLEDSAVYLCASSQGQADTGELFFGEGSRLTVL.

The sample holds a few counts of this clone. This sequence joins TRBV24-1 and TRBJ2-2, with D unclear. Germline V CDR1 and CDR2: KGHDR, SFDVKD. Trimming took off 5 bases at V and 5 bases at J, with 5 bases between the two ends. The CDR3 is 12 residues long. Here the CDR3 DNA reads TGTGCCACCAGTGCCCAGACCGGGGAGCTGTTTTTT. It specifies CATSAQTGELFF.

CDR3 sequence reads: CASSLGARGSNQPQHF. The CDR3 nucleotides are TGTGCCAGCAGCTTAGGCGCCAGGGGGAGCAATCAGCCCCAGCATTTT. The chain combines TRBV7-8 with TRBJ1-5, with 7 bases that match TRBD1. Unmatched junction bases numbered 4, after V lost 1 base and J lost 1 base. The length of the CDR3 is 16 residues. Germline CDR1 reads SGHVS; CDR2 reads FQNEAQ.

V and J are TRBV6-2 or TRBV6-3 and TRBJ2-4; D possibly uses TRBD1 or TRBD2 (6 bases each). The CDR3 extends over 16 amino acids. The germline V gene encodes CDR1 MNHEY and CDR2 SVGEGT. Trimming pared 0 bases from V and 5 bases from J, leaving 14 bases between. DNA for the CDR3: TGTGCCAGCAGTTACTCGGCTAGGGGGGTTCAAAACATTCAGTACTTC. Its protein product is CASSYSARGVQNIQYF.

The J gene is TRBJ1-1, the V gene TRBV4-2, with TRBD1 as a possible D gene (5 bases). This CDR3 has 14 amino acids. CDR1 and CDR2 (germline): LGHNA, YNFKEQ. The ends were cut back, 1 base at V and 4 bases at J, with 10 bases in the middle. The CDR3: CASSQAFRATEAFF. As DNA, the CDR3 is TGTGCCAGCAGCCAAGCTTTCAGGGCCACTGAAGCTTTCTTT.

This clone was counted a single time. This sequence joins TRBV30 and TRBJ2-7; 8 bases agree with TRBD2. The germline CDR1 and CDR2 sequences are GTSNPN and SVGIG (reference sequence). V lost 0 bases and J lost 6; bases outside the gene matches: 19. The CDR3 totals 18 residues. The CDR3 sequence is CAWSVSLTSGPRASEQYF. The CDR3 DNA reads as TGTGCCTGGAGTGTATCCCTCACTAGCGGCCCTAGGGCATCCGAGCAGTACTTC. Variable domain in full (rest from reference TRBV30 and TRBJ2-7): SQTIHQWPATLVQPVGSPLSLECTVEGTSNPNLYWYRQAAGRGLQLLFYSVGIGQISSEVPQNLSASRPQDRQFILSSKKLLLSDSGFYLCAWSVSLTSGPRASEQYFGPGTRLTVT.

This clone was observed a handful of times. The chain recombines TRBV5-4 with TRBJ1-1; D remains unclear. The germline V and J ends were trimmed by 2 bases and 3 bases, with 8 bases remaining between them. Per the germline V gene, CDR1 is SGHNT and CDR2 is YYREEE (reference sequence). The CDR3 is 13 residues long. The CDR3 sequence: CASSFHKDTEAFF. The CDR3, as DNA: TGTGCCAGCAGCTTCCACAAGGACACTGAAGCTTTCTTT. Combining the CDR3 with reference TRBV5-4 and TRBJ1-1 gives the whole variable domain ETGVTQSPTHLIKTRGQQVTLRCSSQSGHNTVSWYQQALGQGPQFIFQYYREEENGRGNFPPRFSGLQFPNYSSELNVNALELDDSALYLCASSFHKDTEAFFGQGTRLTVV.

This clone was found a few times. This chain links TRBV19 with TRBJ2-1, with a possible D match to TRBD2 (6 bases). The CDR3 sequence is 13 residues long. Looked up from germline, CDR1 is LNHDA and CDR2 is SQIVND (reference sequence). V was cut by 8 bases and J by 8 bases, with 16 bases left in between. DNA of the CDR3: TGTGCCAGTGGGACTGGGATATATCATGAGCAGTTCTTC. Translated, it gives CASGTGIYHEQFF. The full variable domain, rest sourced from reference TRBV19 and TRBJ2-1, is DGGITQSPKYLFRKEGQNVTLSCEQNLNHDAMYWYRQDPGQGLRLIYYSQIVNDFQKGDIAEGYSVSREKKESFPLTVTSAQKNPTAFYLCASGTGIYHEQFFGPGTRLTVL.

This rearrangement joins TRBV7-3 to TRBJ2-2, with 7 bases fitting TRBD2. CDR1 and CDR2 from the germline V gene are SGHTA and FQGTGA. The CDR3 runs to 15 residues. Trimming cost V 5 bases and J 5 bases; bases outside gene matches: 8. The CDR3 reads CASSLGDYKTGELFF. CDR3 nucleotide sequence: TGTGCCAGCAGCCTAGGGGACTATAAAACCGGGGAGCTGTTTTTT. The full variable domain, its missing parts supplied by reference TRBV7-3 and TRBJ2-2, is GAGVSQTPSNKVTEKGKYVELRCDPISGHTALYWYRQSLGQGPEFLIYFQGTGAADDSGLPNDRFFAVRPEGSVSTLKIQRTERGDSAVYLCASSLGDYKTGELFFGEGSRLTVL.

The gene calls are TRBV14 and TRBJ2-5; 9 bases agree with TRBD1. This CDR3 contains 18 residues. Unmatched junction bases numbered 13, after V lost 1 base and J lost 4 bases. CDR1 and CDR2 (germline): SGHDN, FVKESK. The CDR3 here is CASSQAPRFDRGRETQYF. The CDR3 DNA follows: TGTGCCAGCAGCCAAGCTCCCAGATTCGACAGGGGGAGAGAGACCCAGTACTTC.